A selection of T cell receptor beta chains follows, all from one sample in a study of OX40 agonist ivuxolimab in advanced cancers. TCRdb's table, derived via immunoSEQ multiplex PCR, lists solely in-frame clones and lacks some. The sample includes over 85,000 clones, 90% to 95% of them seen just once. Sequenced material: CD4+ or CD8+ T cells sorted from blood, taken in a trial of the OX40 agonist ivuxolimab. The receptor set was obtained from an adult with an advanced solid tumor such as melanoma, head and neck, liver or kidney cancer. CDR3s include the opening cysteine and the closing phenylalanine or tryptophan. D genes are given only for firm matches. A row's size may be missing; if present it is once, few, many or a size class.

v_gene: TRBV7-9
d_gene: .
abundance: .
j_gene: TRBJ2-4
CDR3aa: CASSFWGEEAKNIQYF
CDR3nt: TGTGCCAGCAGCTTTTGGGGGGAGGAAGCCAAAAACATTCAGTACTTC

v_gene: TRBV7-2
d_gene: TRBD1
abundance: .
j_gene: TRBJ2-3
CDR3aa: CASSLARTGGTDTQYF
CDR3nt: TGTGCCAGCAGCTTAGCCCGGACAGGAGGCACAGATACGCAGTATTTT

v_gene: TRBV2
d_gene: .
abundance: once
j_gene: TRBJ1-1
CDR3aa: CASNRESNTEAFF
CDR3nt: TGTGCCAGCAATCGGGAATCGAACACTGAAGCTTTCTTT

v_gene: TRBV28
d_gene: .
abundance: .
j_gene: TRBJ2-7
CDR3aa: CASSPVRDQAHYEQYF
CDR3nt: TGTGCCAGCAGCCCAGTGAGGGACCAAGCCCACTACGAGCAGTACTTC

v_gene: TRBV5-1
d_gene: .
abundance: .
j_gene: TRBJ1-4
CDR3aa: CASSSVLPDGNEKLFF
CDR3nt: TGCGCCAGCAGCTCAGTCCTCCCGGACGGCAATGAAAAACTGTTTTTT

v_gene: TRBV6-5
d_gene: .
abundance: .
j_gene: TRBJ2-7
CDR3aa: CASSYPPHEQYF
CDR3nt: TGTGCCAGCAGTTACCCCCCCCACGAGCAGTACTTC

v_gene: TRBV11-3
d_gene: TRBD2
abundance: .
j_gene: TRBJ2-2
CDR3aa: CASSLPSGRAGHTGELFF
CDR3nt: TGTGCCAGCAGCTTGCCTAGCGGGAGGGCCGGACACACCGGGGAGCTGTTTTTT

v_gene: TRBV28
d_gene: TRBD1
abundance: .
j_gene: TRBJ2-7
CDR3aa: CASSRPGQGSYEQYF
CDR3nt: TGTGCCAGCAGTCGTCCGGGACAGGGCTCCTACGAGCAGTACTTC

v_gene: TRBV2
d_gene: .
abundance: .
j_gene: TRBJ2-1
CDR3aa: CASSDWDKLFF
CDR3nt: TGTGCCAGCAGTGATTGGGACAAGCTGTTCTTC

v_gene: TRBV15
d_gene: .
abundance: .
j_gene: TRBJ2-1
CDR3aa: CATSNSLTDYNEQFF
CDR3nt: TGTGCCACCAGCAACTCTTTAACGGATTACAATGAGCAGTTCTTC

v_gene: TRBV5-6
d_gene: .
abundance: .
j_gene: TRBJ2-2
CDR3aa: CASSRWTDWNTGELFF
CDR3nt: TGTGCCAGCAGCCGTTGGACAGATTGGAACACCGGGGAGCTGTTTTTT

v_gene: TRBV19
d_gene: TRBD1
abundance: .
j_gene: TRBJ1-2
CDR3aa: CASFGQGSYKSLGGYTF
CDR3nt: TGTGCCAGTTTCGGACAGGGGTCTTATAAATCGCTTGGGGGCTACACCTTC

v_gene: TRBV19
d_gene: TRBD1
abundance: few
j_gene: TRBJ1-5
CDR3aa: CASSKGTGYNQPQHF
CDR3nt: TGTGCCAGTAGTAAAGGGACAGGATACAATCAGCCCCAGCATTTT

v_gene: TRBV5-1
d_gene: .
abundance: .
j_gene: TRBJ2-7
CDR3aa: CASSLDRAYEQYF
CDR3nt: TGCGCCAGCAGCTTGGACAGGGCTTACGAGCAGTACTTC

v_gene: TRBV18
d_gene: .
abundance: .
j_gene: TRBJ2-7
CDR3aa: CASSPAGSAGYYEQYF
CDR3nt: TGTGCCAGCTCACCGGCAGGCTCAGCAGGATACTACGAGCAGTACTTC

v_gene: TRBV7-2
d_gene: TRBD2
abundance: .
j_gene: TRBJ2-7
CDR3aa: CASSPRSSGIYEQYF
CDR3nt: TGTGCCAGCAGCCCCAGGTCTAGCGGGATCTACGAGCAGTACTTC

v_gene: TRBV6-6
d_gene: .
abundance: .
j_gene: TRBJ2-6
CDR3aa: CASWALAGANVLTF
CDR3nt: TGTGCCAGCTGGGCACTTGCTGGGGCCAACGTCCTGACTTTC

v_gene: TRBV25-1
d_gene: .
abundance: once
j_gene: TRBJ2-1
CDR3aa: CASSEGGYDRYNEQFF
CDR3nt: TGTGCCAGCAGTGAGGGGGGCTACGACAGATACAATGAGCAGTTCTTC

v_gene: TRBV18
d_gene: .
abundance: .
j_gene: TRBJ2-1
CDR3aa: CASSPMGTRGNEQFF
CDR3nt: TGTGCCAGCTCGCCCATGGGAACTAGGGGCAATGAGCAGTTCTTC

v_gene: TRBV19
d_gene: TRBD2
abundance: .
j_gene: TRBJ2-7
CDR3aa: CASKGLAGWIYF
CDR3nt: TGTGCCAGTAAGGGGCTAGCGGGATGGATCTACTTC

v_gene: TRBV7-2
d_gene: .
abundance: .
j_gene: TRBJ1-5
CDR3aa: CASSLVQGGQPQHF
CDR3nt: TGTGCCAGCAGCTTAGTGCAGGGCGGTCAGCCCCAGCATTTT

v_gene: TRBV28
d_gene: .
abundance: .
j_gene: TRBJ1-2
CDR3aa: CASSLRAGTSYGYTF
CDR3nt: TGTGCCAGCAGTTTGCGGGCAGGGACATCCTATGGCTACACCTTC

v_gene: TRBV7-9
d_gene: TRBD1
abundance: .
j_gene: TRBJ1-2
CDR3aa: CASSRGQGEGYTF
CDR3nt: TGTGCCAGCAGCCGCGGACAGGGGGAAGGCTACACCTTC

v_gene: TRBV28
d_gene: TRBD2
abundance: .
j_gene: TRBJ2-5
CDR3aa: CASSLNVGEGRETQYF
CDR3nt: TGTGCCAGCAGTTTAAACGTAGGGGAGGGACGTGAGACCCAGTACTTC

v_gene: TRBV20-1
d_gene: .
abundance: .
j_gene: TRBJ2-5
CDR3aa: CSARHGETQYF
CDR3nt: TGCAGTGCTAGACACGGAGAGACCCAGTACTTC

v_gene: TRBV27
d_gene: TRBD2
abundance: .
j_gene: TRBJ2-3
CDR3aa: CASSLYSEVGLAGTDTQYF
CDR3nt: TGTGCCAGCAGTTTATATAGTGAGGTCGGACTAGCGGGCACAGATACGCAGTATTTT

v_gene: TRBV7-9
d_gene: TRBD2
abundance: .
j_gene: TRBJ2-1
CDR3aa: CASSLAGTINEQFF
CDR3nt: TGTGCCAGCAGCTTAGCCGGGACTATAAATGAGCAGTTCTTC

v_gene: TRBV28
d_gene: TRBD2
abundance: .
j_gene: TRBJ2-7
CDR3aa: CASSLLAGSYEQYF
CDR3nt: TGTGCCAGCAGTTTACTAGCGGGATCCTACGAGCAGTACTTC

v_gene: TRBV28
d_gene: .
abundance: .
j_gene: TRBJ1-4
CDR3aa: CASSLLAGRRNEKLFF
CDR3nt: TGTGCCAGCAGCCTTTTAGCGGGACGGCGTAATGAAAAACTGTTTTTT

v_gene: TRBV5-1
d_gene: .
abundance: once
j_gene: TRBJ1-4
CDR3aa: CASSWLATNEKLFF
CDR3nt: TGCGCCAGCAGCTGGCTTGCAACTAATGAAAAACTGTTTTTT

v_gene: TRBV20-1
d_gene: .
abundance: .
j_gene: TRBJ2-5
CDR3aa: CSARLGETQYF
CDR3nt: TGCAGTGCTAGACTAGGGGAGACCCAGTACTTC

v_gene: TRBV18
d_gene: .
abundance: .
j_gene: TRBJ1-1
CDR3aa: CASSRTTGSGTEAFF
CDR3nt: TGTGCCAGCTCACGAACCACAGGGAGTGGGACTGAAGCTTTCTTT